Here is one T cell receptor (beta chain) with its context. As originally analysed: For nucleated cells, counts were estimated from reference gene primer amplification. Only in-frame clones appear in the TCRdb table, and some are missing; sequencing was by immunoSEQ multiplex PCR. V, J and clone size are taken as reported in that table, and D and trimming were inferred from the DNA itself. Among roughly 24,000 clones listed, around 83% were seen once. This sample stems from a study of blood T cell repertoires in COVID-19. Overall study context: There were acute and convalescent COVID-19 samples, and they came from the United States, Italy and Spain. The cDNA or gDNA used as material had been derived from T cells, B-cell-depleted T cells, or PBMCs.

V was cut by 4 bases and J by 6 bases, with 11 bases left in between. The CDR3 is 12 residues long. Germline V gene lookup returns CDR1 SGHDT and CDR2 YYEEEE. V and J are TRBV5-6 and TRBJ2-7; tentatively, D is TRBD2 (5 bases). Sequenced input: peripheral blood. This receptor was taken from a man between 65 and 80 years old with acute or convalescent COVID-19. CDR3 DNA: TGTGCCAGCAGCCCCCCGGCGGGCGAGCAGTACTTC. Translating gives CASSPPAGEQYF.